The 20 T cell receptor beta chains below were found in one sample sequenced in a study of identical twins. TCRdb processed the 5' RACE reads anew with MiXCR; each CDR3 protein has one entry. The sample includes 550,000 to 700,000 distinct CDR3 sequences, approximately 9.6% of them seen just once. A further study also used this sample, focusing on yellow fever vaccine responses in identical twins.

Sequenced material: PBMCs. These TCRs come from a woman aged 18-30 years in good health.

This clonotype was seen a few times. The chain combines TRBV28 with TRBJ2-6; no clear D. Germline values: CDR1 MDHEN, CDR2 SYDVKM. Trimming took off 5 bases at V and 0 bases at J, with 11 bases between the two ends. The CDR3 covers 16 residues. CDR3 sequence: CASSLTQHSGANVLTF. The DNA of the CDR3 is TGTGCCAGCAGTCTCACCCAGCACTCTGGGGCCAACGTCCTGACTTTC.

The chain employs TRBV12-3 or TRBV12-4 and TRBJ2-4; 7 nucleotides match TRBD2. This CDR3 comprises 18 residues. For the CDR3, the DNA is TGTACCTGCAGTTTAGTTAGGGCGGGAGAGGTCACCAAAAACATTCAGTACTTC. Its protein product is CTCSLVRAGEVTKNIQYF.

The V call is TRBV5-1, the J call TRBJ2-3, with D maybe TRBD2 (5 bases). The CDR3 is 14 amino acids. Trimming pared 4 bases from V and 8 bases from J, leaving 17 bases between. Germline V gene data show CDR1 as SGHRS and CDR2 as YFSETQ. The CDR3 DNA is TGCGCCAGCAGCCCTGGAGTCGGGGTTGTTACGCAGTATTTT. Protein product: CASSPGVGVVTQYF.

This clonotype has only a few counts. V gene TRBV28 combines with J gene TRBJ2-2, with a weak D call TRBD1 (6 bases). CDR1 is MDHEN, CDR2 SYDVKM, per germline. Trimming removed 3 bases at V and 4 bases at J, with 18 bases between. The CDR3 contains 17 residues. This CDR3 reads CASSFQPGTKSTGELFF. The CDR3 nucleotides read TGTGCCAGCAGTTTCCAACCGGGGACAAAAAGCACCGGGGAGCTGTTTTTT.

This clonotype was recorded at least ten times. The chain uses TRBV12-3 or TRBV12-4 and TRBJ1-5; TRBD1 is a possible D gene (5 bases). Between the trimmed V and J ends, which lost 3 bases and 6 bases, there was a span of 9 bases. This CDR3 has 13 amino acids. The CDR3 sequence is CASSLGESQPQHF. CDR3 bases: TGTGCCAGCAGTTTGGGGGAGAGTCAGCCCCAGCATTTT.

This clonotype was counted at least ten times. The V call is TRBV5-1, the J call TRBJ2-1, with TRBD2 identical over 7 bases. The CDR3 loop spans 17 amino acids. Per germline, CDR1 SGHRS and CDR2 YFSETQ. The junction had 9 bases not matched to a gene; V was cut back by 0 bases and J by 3 bases. The chain's CDR3 is CASSLAPVGGGYNEQFF. CDR3 coding DNA: TGCGCCAGCAGCTTGGCCCCGGTTGGCGGGGGCTACAATGAGCAGTTCTTC.

This clonotype has ten or more counts. The V and J genes are TRBV25-1 and TRBJ1-5; D remains unclear. The ends were cut back, 0 bases at V and 5 bases at J, with 5 bases in the middle. CDR1 and CDR2 (germline): MGHDK, SYGVNS. The CDR3 covers 13 residues. CDR3: CASSEYGDQPQHF. The CDR3 nucleotides are TGTGCCAGCAGTGAATACGGAGATCAGCCCCAGCATTTT.

This clonotype was seen repeatedly, ten times or more. The rearrangement uses TRBV3-1 and TRBJ2-4; no reliable D call. CDR3 length: 17 amino acids. CDR1 is LGHDT, CDR2 YNNKEL, per germline (reference sequence). V lost 1 base and J 0 bases, leaving 13 bases between the germline ends. CDR3 bases: TGTGCCAGCAGCCAAGTCTTTGACGGATTAGCCAAAAACATTCAGTACTTC. Its protein product is CASSQVFDGLAKNIQYF.

V and J are TRBV29-1 and TRBJ2-1; D call uncertain. Germline values: CDR1 SQVTM, CDR2 ANQGSEA. V was pared by 4 bases and J by 0 bases, with 10 bases between. The CDR3 totals 14 residues. CDR3: CSVVLAGSYNEQFF. The CDR3 DNA sequence: TGCAGCGTTGTTTTGGCTGGCTCCTACAATGAGCAGTTCTTC.

The table lists this clonotype with many counts. The rearrangement links TRBV10-3 to TRBJ2-7; D is possibly TRBD2 (6 bases). Germline CDR1 reads ENHRY; CDR2 reads SYGVKD. The germline V and J ends were trimmed by 6 bases and 1 base, with 13 bases remaining between them. The CDR3 consists of 14 residues. CDR3 region: CAISRDLYSYEQYF. In DNA form, the CDR3 reads TGTGCCATCAGCCGGGACTTATATTCCTACGAGCAGTACTTC.

This clonotype was recorded a few times. The CDR3 nucleotides read TGCAGTGCTAGAGATCGAGGGACAGGAAGCTACGAGCAGTACTTC. Its protein is CSARDRGTGSYEQYF. The V and J genes are TRBV20-1 and TRBJ2-7, with 8 bases lining up with TRBD1. This CDR3 spans 15 amino acids. The V gene's germline CDR1 is DFQATT and CDR2 SNEGSKA (reference sequence). V lost 0 bases to trimming and J lost 3 bases; unmatched junction nucleotides: 7.

This rearrangement joins TRBV29-1 to TRBJ2-7, with a weak D call TRBD1 (6 bases). Trimming took 2 bases from V and 0 from J, leaving 11 bases between them. Germline V gene sequence: CDR1 SQVTM, CDR2 ANQGSEA. The length of the CDR3 is 14 residues. The CDR3 is CSVESPGHSYEQYF. In nucleotides, the CDR3 is TGCAGCGTTGAATCACCGGGACACTCCTACGAGCAGTACTTC.

Only a few counts were recorded for this clonotype. The chain couples TRBV12-3 or TRBV12-4 to TRBJ1-2, with a tentative D call TRBD1 (6 bases). With 5 bases removed from V and 1 base from J, the gap between germline ends came to 23 bases. The CDR3 has 18 amino acids. The CDR3 region is CASSLGQSGAMFNYGYTF. CDR3 nucleotides: TGTGCCAGCAGTCTAGGACAGAGTGGGGCTATGTTTAACTATGGCTACACCTTC.

The chain joins TRBV10-1 to TRBJ2-7, with 10 bases identical to TRBD2. V gave up 0 bases and J gave up 5 bases; unmatched junction bases: 7. The CDR3 totals 16 residues. Per the germline V gene, CDR1 is WNHNN and CDR2 is SYGVQD (reference sequence). CDR3 sequence (DNA): TGCGCCAGCAGTGAGTCGAAGGGACTAGCGCGTAACGAGCAGTACTTC. Translating gives CASSESKGLARNEQYF.

This chain connects TRBV29-1 to TRBJ2-1; TRBD1 might be the D (7 bases). The V end lost 3 bases, the J end lost 0 bases, and 12 bases lay between the germline ends. The CDR3 totals 15 residues. Per germline, CDR1 SQVTM and CDR2 ANQGSEA. CDR3 protein: CSVEGGQSSYNEQFF. The CDR3 nucleotides are TGCAGCGTTGAGGGGGGACAGAGCTCCTACAATGAGCAGTTCTTC.

CDR3 loop: CASSTHTAGLGETQYF. DNA of the CDR3: TGTGCCAGCAGCACACACACGGCTGGCCTCGGGGAGACCCAGTACTTC. The chain has TRBV7-9 and TRBJ2-5; D is unclear. Germline-derived CDR1 and CDR2 are SEHNR and FQNEAQ (reference sequence). The CDR3 is 16 amino acids. Trimming cost V 5 bases and J 5 bases, with 21 bases left between them.

The CDR3 sequence is CASSFGGPDEQYF. The CDR3 DNA reads as TGTGCCAGCAGTTTCGGGGGGCCGGACGAGCAGTACTTC. V is TRBV28 and J is TRBJ2-7, with D perhaps matching TRBD2 (7 bases). Deletions cut 3 bases from V and 5 bases from J, with 11 bases between. Germline assignment: CDR1 MDHEN and CDR2 SYDVKM. The CDR3 runs 13 residues.

V and J are TRBV5-1 and TRBJ2-1; 7 bases line up with TRBD1. CDR1 and CDR2 (germline): SGHRS, YFSETQ. The V and J ends lost 4 bases and 0 bases, in that order; junction bases with no gene match: 7. The CDR3 has 16 residues. CDR3 in amino acids: CASSAAGGNSYNEQFF. The CDR3 DNA sequence: TGCGCCAGCAGCGCCGCAGGGGGAAACTCCTACAATGAGCAGTTCTTC. Supplemented by reference TRBV5-1 and TRBJ2-1, the full variable domain reads KAGVTQTPRYLIKTRGQQVTLSCSPISGHRSVSWYQQTPGQGLQFLFEYFSETQRNKGNFPGRFSGRQFSNSRSEMNVSTLELGDSALYLCASSAAGGNSYNEQFFGPGTRLTVL.

The V gene is TRBV11-3, the J gene TRBJ2-1; a weak D match, TRBD2 (5 bases). Germline CDR1 and CDR2: SGHNT and YENEEA. The V gene lost 5 bases and the J gene lost 3 bases, with 11 bases spanning the gap. The CDR3 extends over 14 amino acids. The CDR3 nucleotides read TGTGCCAGCAGCCCGGGAAGGGTCTACAATGAGCAGTTCTTC. Its protein is CASSPGRVYNEQFF.

In this sample, this clonotype turned up many times. The chain couples TRBV5-5 to TRBJ1-4; D ambiguous. The V and J ends lost 1 base and 3 bases respectively, with 13 bases between them. CDR1 SGHKS and CDR2 YYEKEE come from the germline V gene (reference sequence). CDR3 length: 16 residues. The CDR3 DNA sequence: TGTGCCAGCAGCTTGTTGGGAACAGCCCCTAATGAAAAACTGTTTTTT. This sequence encodes CASSLLGTAPNEKLFF.